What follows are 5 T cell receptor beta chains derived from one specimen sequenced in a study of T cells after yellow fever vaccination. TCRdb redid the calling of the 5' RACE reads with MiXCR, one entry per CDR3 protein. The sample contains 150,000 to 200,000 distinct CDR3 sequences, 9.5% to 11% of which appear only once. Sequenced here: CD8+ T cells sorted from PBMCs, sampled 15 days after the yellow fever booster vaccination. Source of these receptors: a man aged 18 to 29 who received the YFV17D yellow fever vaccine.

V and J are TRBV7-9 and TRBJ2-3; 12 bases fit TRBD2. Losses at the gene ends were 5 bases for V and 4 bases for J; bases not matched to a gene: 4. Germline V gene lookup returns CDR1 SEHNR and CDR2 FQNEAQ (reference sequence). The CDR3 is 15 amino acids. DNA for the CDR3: TGTGCCAGCAGCAGACTAGCGGGGGCAGCAGATACGCAGTATTTT. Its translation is CASSRLAGAADTQYF.

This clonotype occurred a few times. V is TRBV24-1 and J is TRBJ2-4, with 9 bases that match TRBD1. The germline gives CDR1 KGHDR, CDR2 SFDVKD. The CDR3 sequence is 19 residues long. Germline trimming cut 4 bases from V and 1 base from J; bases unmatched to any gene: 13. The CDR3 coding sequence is TGTGCCACCAGTGACCTCCGGGACAGGGAGGTGTTGGCCAAAAACATTCAGTACTTC. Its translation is CATSDLRDREVLAKNIQYF.

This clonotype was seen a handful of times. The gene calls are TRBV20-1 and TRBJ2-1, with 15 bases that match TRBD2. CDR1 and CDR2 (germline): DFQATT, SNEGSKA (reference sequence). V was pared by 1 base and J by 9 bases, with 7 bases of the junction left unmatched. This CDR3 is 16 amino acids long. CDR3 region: CSARVGLAGGYGEQFF. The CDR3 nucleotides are TGCAGTGCTAGAGTAGGACTAGCGGGGGGGTATGGTGAGCAGTTCTTC.

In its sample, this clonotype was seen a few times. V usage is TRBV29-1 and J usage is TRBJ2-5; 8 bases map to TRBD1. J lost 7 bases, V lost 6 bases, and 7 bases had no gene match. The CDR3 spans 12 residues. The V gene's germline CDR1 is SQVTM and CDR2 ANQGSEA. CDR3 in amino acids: CSVRTGTGTQYF. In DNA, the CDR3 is TGCAGCGTGCGGACAGGGACGGGGACCCAGTACTTC.

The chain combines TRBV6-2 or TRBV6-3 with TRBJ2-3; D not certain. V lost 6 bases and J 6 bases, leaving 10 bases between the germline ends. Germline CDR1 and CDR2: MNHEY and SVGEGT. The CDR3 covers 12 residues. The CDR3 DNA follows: TGTGCCAGCAGCCCGGCCCCCGATACGCAGTATTTT. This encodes CASSPAPDTQYF.